These T cell receptor beta chains were read from a single sample in a study of blood T cell repertoires in COVID-19. The protocol was immunoSEQ multiplex PCR, while the TCRdb copy is restricted to in-frame clones and leaves out a portion. The data hold 85,000 to 100,000 clones, with approximately 84% observed a single time. The specimen was peripheral blood. All receptors derive from a human donor in a cohort sampled during active COVID-19. Each CDR3 is given with its conserved first and last residue. Each record gives: CDR3 DNA, CDR3 protein, clone size, J gene, V gene, D gene. The D gene is left open where the match is weak. The size field is filled for only some rows; it gives once, few, many or a size class.

TGTGCCAGCAGCCCGGGACTCGGAAACACCATATATTTT	CASSPGLGNTIYF	-	TRBJ1-3	TRBV14	-
TGTGCCAGCAGCTTAGTCGGACTAGCGGGATATGCCTACGAGCAGTACTTC	CASSLVGLAGYAYEQYF	many	TRBJ2-7	TRBV11-2	TRBD2
TGCGCCAGCGCGCCTCGAGCGGGAGACAATGAGCAGTTCTTC	CASAPRAGDNEQFF	-	TRBJ2-1	TRBV10-1	TRBD2
TGTGCCAGCAGCTTAGTTTGGGGCGCACCCTCTGGGGCCAACGTCCTGACTTTC	CASSLVWGAPSGANVLTF	-	TRBJ2-6	TRBV7-2	-
TGCGCCAGCAGCCGGGACTCCACAGATACGCAGTATTTT	CASSRDSTDTQYF	-	TRBJ2-3	TRBV10-1	-
TGTGCCAGCAGTCCCCTAGGGAACACTGAAGCTTTCTTT	CASSPLGNTEAFF	-	TRBJ1-1	TRBV2	-
TGTGCCAGCAGGTCCGGGACAACGAACACCGGGGAGCTGTTTTTT	CASRSGTTNTGELFF	-	TRBJ2-2	TRBV2	-
TGTGCCAGCAGTCCGAGTAGGGGATTGGGTAGGCAGTACTTC	CASSPSRGLGRQYF	-	TRBJ2-7	TRBV25-1	-
TGCGCCACTCGGCCCCTCGGGGGAGGGGATGAGCAGTTCTTC	CATRPLGGGDEQFF	-	TRBJ2-1	TRBV10-1	TRBD2
TGCGCCAGCAGCTTCGGGACAGGGGGCGTCGAGACCCAGTACTTC	CASSFGTGGVETQYF	-	TRBJ2-5	TRBV5-1	TRBD1
TGTGCCAGCACCACAGGGGGCTCCTCTGGGGCCAACGTCCTGACTTTC	CASTTGGSSGANVLTF	-	TRBJ2-6	TRBV27	TRBD1